These T cell receptor beta chains were read from a single sample in a study of cytomegalovirus exposure and HLA in healthy donors. Assay: immunoSEQ multiplex PCR; the TCRdb copy retains only in-frame clones and omits some. The data hold under 150,000 clones, with roughly 78% observed a single time. Specimen: PBMCs. The receptors stem from a man younger than 40 in good health and CMV-seronegative. Each CDR3 is given with its conserved first and last residue. Fields, in order: clone size, CDR3 length, D gene, V gene, J gene, CDR3 DNA, CDR3 protein. D genes are given only for firm matches. Rows may omit the clone size; those that give it use once, few, many or a size class.

.,15,.,TRBV13,TRBJ1-1,TGTGCCAGCAGCCCCGACGGGACTAAAGATACTGAAGCTTTCTTT,CASSPDGTKDTEAFF
.,12,.,TRBV5-1,TRBJ1-2,TGCGCCAGCAGCTTGTACAGGGATGGCTACACCTTC,CASSLYRDGYTF
.,14,TRBD1,TRBV28,TRBJ2-7,TGTGCCAGCAGAAGACAGGGGGAATCCTACGAGCAGTACTTC,CASRRQGESYEQYF
.,12,.,TRBV30,TRBJ2-5,TGTGCCTGGAGTGTAACACAGCAGACCCAGTACTTC,CAWSVTQQTQYF
.,17,TRBD2,TRBV14,TRBJ2-2,TGTGCCAGCAGCCCAGGGGCAGGAGCGGGAGGTACCGGGGAGCTGTTTTTT,CASSPGAGAGGTGELFF
.,15,.,TRBV5-8,TRBJ2-7,TGTGCCAGCAGCTTGTGGCGGGACGATACCTACGAGCAGTACTTC,CASSLWRDDTYEQYF
.,15,.,TRBV19,TRBJ2-3,TGTGCCAGTACCTCGTCCGGAGTCAGCACAGATACGCAGTATTTT,CASTSSGVSTDTQYF
few,13,.,TRBV28,TRBJ1-1,TGTGCCAGCAGTTTAGTGAGAAACACTGAAGCTTTCTTT,CASSLVRNTEAFF
.,16,.,TRBV5-1,TRBJ2-2,TGCGCCAGCAGCTTGGCCGGTAGCAGGAACACCGGGGAGCTGTTTTTT,CASSLAGSRNTGELFF
.,15,TRBD2,TRBV7-8,TRBJ2-7,TGTGCCACTATAAGCGGGTCTAGCGGGAGTCGCGAGCAGTACTTC,CATISGSSGSREQYF
.,14,TRBD2,TRBV19,TRBJ2-7,TGTGCCAGTAGTTTAGGACTAGCCTCCCACGAGCAGTACTTC,CASSLGLASHEQYF
.,16,TRBD2,TRBV6-5,TRBJ2-7,TGTGCCAGCAGTTACTCGGCTAGCGGTGATTCCTACGAGCAGTACTTC,CASSYSASGDSYEQYF
.,10,.,TRBV9,TRBJ2-3,TGTGCCAGCTCCGGAGATACGCAGTATTTT,CASSGDTQYF
.,16,TRBD2,TRBV27,TRBJ2-7,TGTGCCAGCAGCACTACCTCGACTAGCGGGGCGTACGAGCAGTACTTC,CASSTTSTSGAYEQYF
once,16,TRBD2,TRBV27,TRBJ2-1,TGTGCCAGCAGTTTATCTTCGAGCGGGAGCTACAATGAGCAGTTCTTC,CASSLSSSGSYNEQFF
.,13,.,TRBV5-1,TRBJ1-2,TGCGCCAGCAGCGCGGACAGTTACTATGGCTACACCTTC,CASSADSYYGYTF
.,12,.,TRBV27,TRBJ1-5,TGTGCCAGCAGTCGACAGAATCAGCCCCAGCATTTT,CASSRQNQPQHF
.,12,.,TRBV14,TRBJ1-1,TGTGCCAGCGGGCAGGTAAACACTGAAGCTTTCTTT,CASGQVNTEAFF
.,16,TRBD2,TRBV11-2,TRBJ2-1,TGTGCCAGCAGCTTGTTCTCGACTAGCGGGGCCAATGAGCAGTTCTTC,CASSLFSTSGANEQFF
.,15,.,TRBV28,TRBJ1-1,TGTGCCAGCAGTCCCAACAGGGCGATGAACACTGAAGCTTTCTTT,CASSPNRAMNTEAFF
.,13,.,TRBV7-9,TRBJ2-7,TGTGCCAGCAGCTTAGCAGTCCTCAGCGAGCAGTACTTC,CASSLAVLSEQYF
few,16,TRBD1,TRBV4-1,TRBJ1-3,TGCGCCAGCAGCCGTTTAACTTCGACAGGGGGAAACACCATATATTTT,CASSRLTSTGGNTIYF
.,13,TRBD1,TRBV28,TRBJ2-7,TGTGCCAGCAGTTTCCACAGGGGGAGAGAGCAGTACTTC,CASSFHRGREQYF
.,16,TRBD2,TRBV2,TRBJ2-4,TGTGCCAGCAGTGGAGGGCTAGCGGGGTCCAAAAACATTCAGTACTTC,CASSGGLAGSKNIQYF
.,14,.,TRBV5-4,TRBJ2-3,TGTGCCAGCAGCTTGGGCGGCGACACAGATACGCAGTATTTT,CASSLGGDTDTQYF
.,11,.,TRBV28,TRBJ1-5,TGTGCCAGCAGCCACCTACAGCCCCAGCATTTT,CASSHLQPQHF
.,15,TRBD2,TRBV14,TRBJ2-1,TGTGCCAGCAGTCTTTCGGGACTAGCAAGGAATGAGCAGTTCTTC,CASSLSGLARNEQFF
.,15,TRBD1,TRBV6-1,TRBJ1-1,TGTGCCAGCAGTGAACAGGGGGCGCATGTCACTGAAGCTTTCTTT,CASSEQGAHVTEAFF
.,13,.,TRBV29-1,TRBJ1-2,TGCAGCGTTGAGGGGCAGGGAAACTATGGCTACCCCTTC,CSVEGQGNYGYPF
.,16,.,TRBV11-2,TRBJ2-5,TGTGCCAGCAGCCCTCTATCCGGTAGAGCGCAAGAGACCCAGTACTTC,CASSPLSGRAQETQYF
once,15,.,TRBV29-1,TRBJ2-1,TGCAGCGTTGAGATAAGAGCGGACTCCTACAATGAGCAGTTCTTC,CSVEIRADSYNEQFF
.,16,TRBD2,TRBV5-1,TRBJ2-1,TGCGCCAGCACCTTAGCGGGAGCTAGCTCCTACAATGAGCAGTTCTTC,CASTLAGASSYNEQFF
.,14,.,TRBV6-6,TRBJ2-7,TGTGCCAGCAGCGAGGGAAGGGTGAGCTACGAGCAGTACTTC,CASSEGRVSYEQYF
few,16,TRBD2,TRBV27,TRBJ2-7,TGTGCCAGCAGTAACAGGGGACTAGCGGGAGACTACGAGCAGTACTTC,CASSNRGLAGDYEQYF
.,16,.,TRBV7-9,TRBJ1-1,TGTGCCAGCAGCTCCGGAGGTACGCTGACGAACACTGAAGCTTTCTTT,CASSSGGTLTNTEAFF
few,14,.,TRBV10-3,TRBJ1-1,TGTGCCATCAGTGATGGGGGCGACTCCTACCAAGCTTTCTTT,CAISDGGDSYQAFF
.,12,.,TRBV29-1,TRBJ2-7,TGCAGCGTTGGAGGGCCAACCTACGAGCAGTACTTC,CSVGGPTYEQYF
.,15,TRBD2,TRBV10-1,TRBJ2-1,TGCGCCAGCAGTGAGGCTCTAGCGGGGGAAGATGAGCAGTTCTTC,CASSEALAGEDEQFF
.,13,.,TRBV4-3,TRBJ1-1,TGCGCCAGCAGCCAAGACAGGAGCGGAGAAGCTTTCTTT,CASSQDRSGEAFF
.,15,.,TRBV7-9,TRBJ1-5,TGTGCCAGCAGCTTAGAGGGGGAGAGGGATCAGCCCCAGCATTTT,CASSLEGERDQPQHF
.,12,.,TRBV10-2,TRBJ2-5,TGCGCCAGCAGTGGTAGAAGTGAGACCCAGTACTTC,CASSGRSETQYF